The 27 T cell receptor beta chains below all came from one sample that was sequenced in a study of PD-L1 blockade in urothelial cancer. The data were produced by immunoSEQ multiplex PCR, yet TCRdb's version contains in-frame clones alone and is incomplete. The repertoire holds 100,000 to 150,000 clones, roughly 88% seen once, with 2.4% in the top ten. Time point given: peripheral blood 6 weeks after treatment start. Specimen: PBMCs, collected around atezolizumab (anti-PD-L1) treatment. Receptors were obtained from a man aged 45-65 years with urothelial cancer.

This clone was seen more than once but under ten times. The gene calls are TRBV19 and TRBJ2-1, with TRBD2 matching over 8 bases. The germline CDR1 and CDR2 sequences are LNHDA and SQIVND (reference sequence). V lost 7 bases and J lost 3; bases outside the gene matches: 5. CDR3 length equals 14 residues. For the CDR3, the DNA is TGTGCCAGTAAGGAGACTAGCGTCTACAATGAGCAGTTCTTC. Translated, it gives CASKETSVYNEQFF.

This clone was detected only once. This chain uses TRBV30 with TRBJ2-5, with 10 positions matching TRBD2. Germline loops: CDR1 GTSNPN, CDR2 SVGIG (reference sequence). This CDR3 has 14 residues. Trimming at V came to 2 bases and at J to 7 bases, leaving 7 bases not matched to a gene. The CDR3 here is CAWSPSGSLGTQYF. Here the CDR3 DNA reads TGTGCCTGGAGTCCTAGCGGGAGTCTCGGGACCCAGTACTTC.

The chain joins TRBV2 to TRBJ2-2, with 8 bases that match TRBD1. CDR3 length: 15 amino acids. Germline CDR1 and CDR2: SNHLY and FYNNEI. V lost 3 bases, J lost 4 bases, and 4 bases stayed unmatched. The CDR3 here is CASSEDRAGTGELFF. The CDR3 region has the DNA TGTGCCAGCAGTGAGGACAGGGCCGGCACCGGGGAGCTGTTTTTT.

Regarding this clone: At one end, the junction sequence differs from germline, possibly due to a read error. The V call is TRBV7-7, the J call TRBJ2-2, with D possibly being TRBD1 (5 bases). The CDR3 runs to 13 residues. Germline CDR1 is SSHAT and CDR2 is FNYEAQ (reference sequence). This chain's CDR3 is CASSTRASGELFF. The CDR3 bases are TGTGCTAGCAGCACCAGGGCCAGCGGGGAGCTGTTTTTT.

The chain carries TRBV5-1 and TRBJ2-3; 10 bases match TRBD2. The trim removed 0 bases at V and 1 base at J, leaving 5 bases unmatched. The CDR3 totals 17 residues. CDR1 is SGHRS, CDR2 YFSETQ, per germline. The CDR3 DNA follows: TGCGCCAGCAGCTTGGAAGCCCTAGCGGGAGGCACAGATACGCAGTATTTT. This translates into CASSLEALAGGTDTQYF.

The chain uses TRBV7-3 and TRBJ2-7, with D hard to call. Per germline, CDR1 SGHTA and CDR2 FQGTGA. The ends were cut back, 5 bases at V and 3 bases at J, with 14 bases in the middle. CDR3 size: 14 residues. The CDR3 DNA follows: TGTGCCAGCAGCAACCCTCCCTTCAGCTACGAGCAGTACTTC. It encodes CASSNPPFSYEQYF.

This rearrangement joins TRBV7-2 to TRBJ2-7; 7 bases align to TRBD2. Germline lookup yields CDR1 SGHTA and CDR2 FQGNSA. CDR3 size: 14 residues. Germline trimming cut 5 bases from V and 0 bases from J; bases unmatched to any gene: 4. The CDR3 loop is CASSQGGSSYEQYF. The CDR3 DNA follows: TGTGCCAGCAGCCAGGGCGGGAGCTCCTACGAGCAGTACTTC.

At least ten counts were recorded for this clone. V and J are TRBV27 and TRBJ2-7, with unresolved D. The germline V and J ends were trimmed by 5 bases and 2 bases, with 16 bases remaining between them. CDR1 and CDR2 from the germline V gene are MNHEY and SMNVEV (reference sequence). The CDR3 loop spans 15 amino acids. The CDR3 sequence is CASSPRIVLAYEQYF. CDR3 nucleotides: TGTGCCAGCAGTCCCCGGATTGTCCTAGCCTACGAGCAGTACTTC.

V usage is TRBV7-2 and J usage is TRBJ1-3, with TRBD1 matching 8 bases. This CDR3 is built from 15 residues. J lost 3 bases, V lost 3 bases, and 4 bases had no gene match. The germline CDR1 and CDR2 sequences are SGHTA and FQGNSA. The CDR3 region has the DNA TGTGCCAGCAGCTTTCCAGGGGGCCATGGAAACACCATATATTTT. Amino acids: CASSFPGGHGNTIYF.

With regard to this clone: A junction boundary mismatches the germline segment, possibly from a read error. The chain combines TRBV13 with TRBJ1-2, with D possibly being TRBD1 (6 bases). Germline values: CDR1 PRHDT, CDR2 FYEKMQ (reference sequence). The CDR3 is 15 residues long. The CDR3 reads CASSWTPQGPYGHTF. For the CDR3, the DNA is TGTGCCAGCAGCTGGACCCCACAGGGACCCTATGGCCACACCTTC.

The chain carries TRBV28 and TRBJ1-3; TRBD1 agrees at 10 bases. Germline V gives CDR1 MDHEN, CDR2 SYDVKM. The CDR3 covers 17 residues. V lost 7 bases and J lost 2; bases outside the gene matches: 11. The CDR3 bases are TGTGCCAGCAACCGATCGGACAGGGGGAATGCTGGAAACACCATATATTTT. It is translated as CASNRSDRGNAGNTIYF.

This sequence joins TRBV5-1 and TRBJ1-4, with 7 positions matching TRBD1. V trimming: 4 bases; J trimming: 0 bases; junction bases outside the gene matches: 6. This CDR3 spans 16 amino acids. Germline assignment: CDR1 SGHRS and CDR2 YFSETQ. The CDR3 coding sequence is TGCGCCAGCAGCCCCGGGACAGTTGCAACTAATGAAAAACTGTTTTTT. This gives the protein CASSPGTVATNEKLFF.

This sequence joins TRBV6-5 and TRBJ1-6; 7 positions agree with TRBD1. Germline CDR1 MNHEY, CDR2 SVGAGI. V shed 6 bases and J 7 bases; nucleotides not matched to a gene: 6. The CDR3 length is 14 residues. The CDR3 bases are TGTGCCAGCAGACCCGGGACAGAGAATTCACCCCTCCACTTT. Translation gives CASRPGTENSPLHF.

As DNA, the CDR3 is TGTGCCAGTTGTTCTGACAGCAATGAGCAGTTCTTC. Translating it yields CASCSDSNEQFF. V and J are TRBV19 and TRBJ2-1; D may be TRBD1 (5 bases). Germline values: CDR1 LNHDA, CDR2 SQIVND (reference sequence). The CDR3 runs to 12 residues. Trimming shortened V by 8 bases and J by 6 bases, and 11 bases separated the two germline ends.

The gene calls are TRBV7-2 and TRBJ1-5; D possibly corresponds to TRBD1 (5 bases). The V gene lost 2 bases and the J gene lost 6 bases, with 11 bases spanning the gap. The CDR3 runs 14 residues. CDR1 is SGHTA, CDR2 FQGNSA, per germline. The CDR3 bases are TGTGCCAGCAGCTTATTCCAGGGTTTTCAGCCCCAGCATTTT. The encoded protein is CASSLFQGFQPQHF.

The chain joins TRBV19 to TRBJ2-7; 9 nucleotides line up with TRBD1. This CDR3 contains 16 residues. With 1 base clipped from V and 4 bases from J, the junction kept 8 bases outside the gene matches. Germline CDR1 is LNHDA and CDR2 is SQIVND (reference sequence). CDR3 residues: CASSIGSGTGFYEQYF. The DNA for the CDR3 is TGTGCCAGTAGTATAGGATCCGGGACAGGGTTTTACGAGCAGTACTTC.

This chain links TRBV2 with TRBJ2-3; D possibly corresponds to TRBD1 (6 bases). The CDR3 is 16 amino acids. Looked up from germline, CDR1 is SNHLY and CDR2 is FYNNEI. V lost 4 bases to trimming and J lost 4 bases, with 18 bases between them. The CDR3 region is CASSVSGAHPPDTQYF. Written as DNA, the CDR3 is TGTGCCAGCAGTGTCTCAGGGGCCCACCCCCCAGATACGCAGTATTTT.

CDR3 in DNA: TGTGCCAGCAGCTTGGTCGCTAACAATGAGCAGTTCTTC. Translating it yields CASSLVANNEQFF. J is TRBJ2-1 and V is TRBV5-4; D not certain. The V and J ends lost 0 bases and 5 bases respectively, with 6 bases between them. CDR3 length: 13 amino acids. Germline assignment: CDR1 SGHNT and CDR2 YYREEE (reference sequence).

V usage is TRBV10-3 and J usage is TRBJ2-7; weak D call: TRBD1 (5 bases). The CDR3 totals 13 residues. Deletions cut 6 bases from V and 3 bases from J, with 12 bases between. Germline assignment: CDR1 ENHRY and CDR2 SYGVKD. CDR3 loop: CAISNGAFYEQYF. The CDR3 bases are TGTGCCATCAGCAATGGGGCCTTCTACGAGCAGTACTTC.

CDR3 residues: CASSLGGGEETQYF. CDR3 nucleotides: TGTGCCAGCAGCTTAGGTGGCGGGGAAGAGACCCAGTACTTC. The chain is built from TRBV13 and TRBJ2-5; TRBD2 might be the D (6 bases). The CDR3 loop spans 14 amino acids. Trimming stripped 0 bases from V and 3 bases from J, with 8 bases between. Germline values: CDR1 PRHDT, CDR2 FYEKMQ (reference sequence). Looking up the rest from reference TRBV13 and TRBJ2-5 gives the full variable domain: AAGVIQSPRHLIKEKRETATLKCYPIPRHDTVYWYQQGPGQDPQFLISFYEKMQSDKGSIPDRFSAQQFSDYHSELNMSSLELGDSALYFCASSLGGGEETQYFGPGTRLLVL.

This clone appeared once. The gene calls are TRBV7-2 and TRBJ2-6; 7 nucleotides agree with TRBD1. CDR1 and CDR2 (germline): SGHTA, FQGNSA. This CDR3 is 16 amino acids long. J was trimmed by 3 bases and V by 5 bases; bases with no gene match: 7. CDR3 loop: CASSAQTGYGANVLTF. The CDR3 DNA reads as TGTGCCAGCAGCGCCCAGACAGGGTATGGGGCCAACGTCCTGACTTTC.

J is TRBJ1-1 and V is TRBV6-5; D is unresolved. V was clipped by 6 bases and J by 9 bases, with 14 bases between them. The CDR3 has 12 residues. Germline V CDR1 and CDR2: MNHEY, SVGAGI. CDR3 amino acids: CASRQTTGQAFF. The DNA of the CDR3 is TGTGCCAGCAGACAGACCACCGGCCAAGCTTTCTTT.

The DNA of the CDR3 is TGTGCCAGCAGCGCCCCCGGGATCTCTGGAAACACCATATATTTT. This codes for CASSAPGISGNTIYF. V is TRBV9 and J is TRBJ1-3; no definite D call. Trimming left V 3 bases short and J 0 bases short, with 10 bases between. The CDR3 runs to 15 residues. Germline V gene lookup returns CDR1 SGDLS and CDR2 YYNGEE.

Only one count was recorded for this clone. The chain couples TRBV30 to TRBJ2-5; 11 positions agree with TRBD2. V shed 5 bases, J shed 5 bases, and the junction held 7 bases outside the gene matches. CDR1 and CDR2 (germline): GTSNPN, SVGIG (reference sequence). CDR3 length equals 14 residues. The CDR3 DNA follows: TGTGCCTGGGCAACTAGCGGGAGTCTGGAGACCCAGTACTTC. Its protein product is CAWATSGSLETQYF.

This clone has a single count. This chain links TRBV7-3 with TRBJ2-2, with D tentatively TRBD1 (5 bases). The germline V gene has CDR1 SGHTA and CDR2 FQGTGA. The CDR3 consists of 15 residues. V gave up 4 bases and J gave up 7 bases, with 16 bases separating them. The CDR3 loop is CASSSTRDSIGELFF. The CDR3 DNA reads TGTGCCAGCAGCTCAACCCGCGACAGTATCGGGGAGCTGTTTTTT. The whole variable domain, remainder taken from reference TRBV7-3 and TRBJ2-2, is GAGVSQTPSNKVTEKGKYVELRCDPISGHTALYWYRQSLGQGPEFLIYFQGTGAADDSGLPNDRFFAVRPEGSVSTLKIQRTERGDSAVYLCASSSTRDSIGELFFGEGSRLTVL.

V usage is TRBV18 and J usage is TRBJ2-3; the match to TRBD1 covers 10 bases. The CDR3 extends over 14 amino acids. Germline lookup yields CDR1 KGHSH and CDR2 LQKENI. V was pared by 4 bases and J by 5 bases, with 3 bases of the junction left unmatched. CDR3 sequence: CASSRDRGVDTQYF. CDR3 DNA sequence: TGTGCCAGCTCACGGGACAGGGGTGTAGATACGCAGTATTTT.

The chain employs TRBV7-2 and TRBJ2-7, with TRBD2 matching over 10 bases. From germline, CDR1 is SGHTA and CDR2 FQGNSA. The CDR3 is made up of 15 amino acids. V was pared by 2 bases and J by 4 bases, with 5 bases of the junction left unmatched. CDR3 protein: CASSLILAGSYEQYF. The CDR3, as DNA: TGTGCCAGCAGCTTAATACTAGCGGGGTCATACGAGCAGTACTTC. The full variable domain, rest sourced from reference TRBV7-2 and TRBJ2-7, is GAGVSQSPSNKVTEKGKDVELRCDPISGHTALYWYRQSLGQGLEFLIYFQGNSAPDKSGLPSDRFSAERTGGSVSTLTIQRTQQEDSAVYLCASSLILAGSYEQYFGPGTRLTVT.